This TCR beta chain is from a study of cytomegalovirus exposure and HLA in healthy donors. Study-level points and caveats: The majority of TCR sequences were rare, yet some public TCRs appeared in many donors.

For this clone: Its antigen is not identified.

Profiling relied on immunoSEQ multiplex PCR, and the TCRdb table lists in-frame clones only, not all of them. Here the sample spans tens of thousands of clones, nearly 96% being singletons. V lost 7 bases, J lost 4 bases, and 7 bases stayed unmatched. CDR1 SGHRS and CDR2 YFSETQ come from the germline V gene. The CDR3 is 15 residues long. Sequencing was performed on PBMCs. The TCR originated in a woman under 30 in good health and CMV-seropositive. The chain employs TRBV5-1 and TRBJ2-7, with 14 nucleotides matching TRBD2. Written as DNA, the CDR3 is TGCGCCAGCTCAACAGGGACTAGCGGGAGTTACGAGCAGTACTTC. It is translated as CASSTGTSGSYEQYF.